The subject of this entry is one T cell receptor (beta chain). This sample is part of a study of blood T cell repertoires in COVID-19. Study information: Nucleic acid was either cDNA or gDNA, and it came from T cells, B-cell-depleted T cells, or PBMCs.

The CDR3 contains 18 residues. The germline V gene has CDR1 LGHNA and CDR2 YNFKEQ. Germline trimming cut 2 bases from V and 3 bases from J; bases unmatched to any gene: 9. In the original analysis: How many nucleated cells were present was estimated from reference gene primer amplification. The assay was immunoSEQ multiplex PCR, and TCRdb's table has in-frame clones only and misses some. V and J calls plus clone size are reproduced from that table; the DNA served to infer D and trimming. Seen here are over 70,000 clones, approximately 76% observed once, and the top ten hold 16%. Source material: peripheral blood. The sequence came from a man between 70 and 80 years old with active or convalescent COVID-19. The chain recombines TRBV4-2 with TRBJ2-3; 12 bases line up with TRBD2. The CDR3 loop is CASSQSGFGLAGTDTQYF. The CDR3 DNA sequence: TGTGCCAGCAGCCAAAGCGGGTTCGGACTAGCGGGGACAGATACGCAGTATTTT.